This entry concerns a single T cell receptor beta chain. The assay was immunoSEQ multiplex PCR, and TCRdb's table has in-frame clones only and misses some. The repertoire has 70,000 or so clones, around 84% of them found once; the top ten carry about 1.1%. This entry belongs to a study of OX40 agonist ivuxolimab in advanced cancers. Overall study: The dose-escalation cohort was around 83% male, with a mean age of around 60 years, ranging roughly 23 to 79.

The CDR3 has 15 amino acids. Germline V CDR1 and CDR2: LNHDA, SQIVND (reference sequence). J lost 3 bases, V lost 2 bases, and 7 bases had no gene match. This TCR came from an adult with an advanced solid tumor such as melanoma, head and neck, liver or kidney cancer. This chain uses TRBV19 with TRBJ2-7; 7 bases align to TRBD1. The specimen comprised CD4+ or CD8+ T cells sorted from blood, sampled in a trial of the OX40 agonist ivuxolimab. This CDR3 is CASSIFGQEDYEQYF. The CDR3 region has the DNA TGTGCCAGTAGTATATTTGGACAGGAGGACTACGAGCAGTACTTC.